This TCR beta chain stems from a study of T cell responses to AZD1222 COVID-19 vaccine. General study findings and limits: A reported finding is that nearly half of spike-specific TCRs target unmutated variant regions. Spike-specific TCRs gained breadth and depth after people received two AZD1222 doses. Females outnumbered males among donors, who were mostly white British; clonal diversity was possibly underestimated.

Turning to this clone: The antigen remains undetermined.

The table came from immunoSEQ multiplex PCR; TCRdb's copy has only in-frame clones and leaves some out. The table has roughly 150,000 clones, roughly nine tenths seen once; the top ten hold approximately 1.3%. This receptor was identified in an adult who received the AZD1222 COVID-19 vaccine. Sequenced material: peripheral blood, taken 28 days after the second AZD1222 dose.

CDR3 sequence reads: CAISESGTTKTRVATDTQYF. In DNA form, the CDR3 reads TGTGCCATCAGTGAGTCGGGGACCACCAAGACAAGGGTGGCCACAGATACGCAGTATTTT. The rearrangement joins TRBV10-3 to TRBJ2-3, with D perhaps being TRBD1 or TRBD2 (5 bases each). Per germline, CDR1 ENHRY and CDR2 SYGVKD. The CDR3 has 20 amino acids. Deletions cut 0 bases from V and 2 bases from J, with 24 bases between.